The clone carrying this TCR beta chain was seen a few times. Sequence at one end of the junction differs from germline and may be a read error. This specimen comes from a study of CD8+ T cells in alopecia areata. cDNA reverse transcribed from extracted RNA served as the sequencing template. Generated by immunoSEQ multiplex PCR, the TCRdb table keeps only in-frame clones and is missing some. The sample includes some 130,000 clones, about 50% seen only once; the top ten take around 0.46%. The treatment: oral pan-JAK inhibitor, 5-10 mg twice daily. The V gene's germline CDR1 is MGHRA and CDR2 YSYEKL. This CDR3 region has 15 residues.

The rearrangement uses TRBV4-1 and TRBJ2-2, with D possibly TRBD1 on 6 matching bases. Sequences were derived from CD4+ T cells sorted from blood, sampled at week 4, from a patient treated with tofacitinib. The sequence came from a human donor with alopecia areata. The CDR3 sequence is CASSQGQFNTGELFF. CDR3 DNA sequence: TGCGCCAGCAGTCAAGGACAGTTTAACACCGGGGAGCTGTTTTTT.